A selection of T cell receptor beta chains follows, all from one sample in a study of blood T cell repertoires in COVID-19. Clones were sequenced by immunoSEQ multiplex PCR, and TCRdb holds only the in-frame ones, with some missing. The sample consists of about 400,000 clones, 85% to 90% of them appearing once. Sequenced: peripheral blood. These receptors originate from a human donor in a cohort sampled during active COVID-19. Both conserved end residues are part of each CDR3.

j_gene	v_gene	CDR3aa
TRBJ1-2	TRBV6-5	CASSWGGNYGYTF
TRBJ2-3	TRBV5-1	CASSFGTGATDTQYF
TRBJ2-7	TRBV7-2	CASSLSAGGRYEQYF
TRBJ2-1	TRBV27	CASSSRGLAYNEQFF
TRBJ2-7	TRBV7-9	CASSFPGLPYEQYF
TRBJ2-1	TRBV11-2	CASSLGAGGLNEQFF
TRBJ2-5	TRBV11-2	CASSPGLGAGRETQYF
TRBJ1-4	TRBV3-1/TRBV3-2	CASSPPGTGIEKLFF
TRBJ2-1	TRBV6-1	CASSEGGGAYNEQFF
TRBJ1-6	TRBV5-5	CASSPAPGQGDRDSPLHF
TRBJ1-1	TRBV19	CASSITGQEGAFF
TRBJ1-6	TRBV19	CATSDRGASPLHF
TRBJ1-5	TRBV7-2	CASSLLGTAGNQPQHF
TRBJ2-2	TRBV3-1/TRBV3-2	CASSHPRGFGNTGELFF
TRBJ2-3	TRBV7-6	CASSQTGTSGSTDTQYF
TRBJ2-7	TRBV4-1	CASSQNDRVTPSSYEQYF
TRBJ2-7	TRBV6-5	CASSPQVGPYEQYF
TRBJ2-2	TRBV5-1	CASSLAVNTGELFF
TRBJ1-5	TRBV24-1	CATSDSGGGQPQHF
TRBJ2-1	TRBV7-3	CASSLQQYNEQFF
TRBJ2-1	TRBV28	CASSFTGVSYNEQFF
TRBJ2-1	TRBV5-4	CASSSPSGRNEQFF
TRBJ2-3	TRBV7-8	CASSLALALRGADTQYF